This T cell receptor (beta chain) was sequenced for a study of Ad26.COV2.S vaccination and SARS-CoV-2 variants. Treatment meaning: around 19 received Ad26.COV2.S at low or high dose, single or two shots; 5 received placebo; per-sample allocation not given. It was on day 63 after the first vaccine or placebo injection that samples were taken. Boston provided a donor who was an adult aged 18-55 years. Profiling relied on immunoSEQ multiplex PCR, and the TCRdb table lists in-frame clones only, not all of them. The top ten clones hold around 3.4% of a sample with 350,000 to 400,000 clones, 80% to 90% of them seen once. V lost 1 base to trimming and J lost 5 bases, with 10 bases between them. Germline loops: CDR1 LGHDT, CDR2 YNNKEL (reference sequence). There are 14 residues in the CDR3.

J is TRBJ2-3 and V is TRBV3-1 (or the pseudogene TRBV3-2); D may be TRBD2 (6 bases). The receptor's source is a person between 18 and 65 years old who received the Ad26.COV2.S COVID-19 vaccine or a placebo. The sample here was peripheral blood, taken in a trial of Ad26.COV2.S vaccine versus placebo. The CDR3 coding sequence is TGTGCCAGCAGCCAAGCACTAGCTCTAGATACGCAGTATTTT. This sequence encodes CASSQALALDTQYF.